The T cell receptor beta chain described here comes from a study of glioma-infiltrating T cells. The CDR3 has 15 residues. The V end lost 2 bases, the J end lost 1 base, and 12 bases lay between the germline ends. Germline V gives CDR1 SGHTA, CDR2 FQGNSA. TCR alpha and beta CDR3 regions were amplified from RNA using iRepertoire nested multiplex PCR. One-step reverse transcription and amplification started from approximately 100-400 ng of tissue mRNA or PBMC total RNA. A single record per CDR3 protein comes from TCRdb applying MiXCR to the multiplex PCR reads. The data hold around 190,000 distinct CDR3 sequences, with 30% to 40% observed a single time. This clonotype showed up many times.

This receptor was identified in a human donor with low-grade glioma or glioblastoma, undergoing nonglioma brain surgery, or in good health (not recorded which). Sequencing was carried out using glioma tissue, nonneoplastic brain tissue, or PBMCs (not recorded which). This chain uses TRBV7-2 with TRBJ2-7; possibly TRBD1 for D (6 bases). The CDR3 loop reads CASSLSGHYSYEQYF. CDR3 DNA sequence: TGTGCCAGCAGCTTATCGGGACACTATTCCTACGAGCAGTACTTC.